The 14 T cell receptor beta chains below were found in one sample sequenced in a study of shared clonotypes between healthy human individuals. Method: immunoSEQ multiplex PCR; TCRdb's copy keeps in-frame clones and lacks some. The sample records more than 1 million clones, approximately 78% being singletons. Input material: memory CD4+ T cells from PBMCs. Described subset: CD45RA-negative fraction. The origin of the receptors is a man between 18 and 29 years old in good health. Some clones in this sample may be carry-over from other donors' samples.

The chain joins TRBV6-1 to TRBJ1-5; 8 nucleotides line up with TRBD1. V shed 6 bases, J shed 9 bases, and the junction held 4 bases outside the gene matches. Germline CDR1 and CDR2: MNHNS and SASEGT. CDR3 length equals 12 residues. The CDR3 DNA reads as TGTGCCAGCAGCAGGGGGCGCGGGCCCCAGCATTTT. It translates to CASSRGRGPQHF.

For this clone: Other DNA sequences in the sample encode the same CDR3. The V call is TRBV6-6, the J call TRBJ1-5; no clear D gene. CDR3 size: 12 residues. Trimming took 8 bases from V and 0 from J, leaving 5 bases between them. Germline lookup yields CDR1 MNHNY and CDR2 SVGAGI (reference sequence). The CDR3 spells CASRDSNQPQHF. The CDR3 DNA reads as TGTGCCAGCCGAGATAGCAATCAGCCCCAGCATTTT.

Only a few counts were recorded for this clone. V and J are TRBV2 and TRBJ1-5; TRBD1 is a possible D gene (5 bases). V lost 2 bases and J 2 bases, leaving 7 bases between the germline ends. The CDR3 is 14 residues long. Germline V gene sequence: CDR1 SNHLY, CDR2 FYNNEI. The CDR3 nucleotides read TGTGCCAGCAGTGAACGGGGCCGCAATCAGCCCCAGCATTTT. Its translation is CASSERGRNQPQHF.

The chain links TRBV5-4 to TRBJ1-1; D ambiguous. V was cut by 4 bases and J by 5 bases, with 15 bases left in between. This CDR3 is 14 amino acids long. Germline V gene sequence: CDR1 SGHNT, CDR2 YYREEE (reference sequence). Written as DNA, the CDR3 is TGTGCCAGCAGCCAGGTCCCTGAGGTAACTGAAGCTTTCTTT. Its protein is CASSQVPEVTEAFF.

The genes are TRBV25-1 and TRBJ1-3; unclear D gene. The CDR3 extends over 13 amino acids. Trimming took off 3 bases at V and 6 bases at J, with 9 bases between the two ends. In germline, CDR1 is MGHDK, CDR2 SYGVNS. CDR3 protein: CASSDMRVNTIYF. CDR3 DNA sequence: TGTGCCAGCAGTGACATGAGAGTAAACACCATATATTTT.

This chain joins TRBV9 and TRBJ1-5; TRBD1 is a possible D gene (5 bases). V lost 4 bases, J lost 3 bases, and 14 bases lay in between. The CDR3 totals 15 residues. The germline CDR1 and CDR2 sequences are SGDLS and YYNGEE. The CDR3 loop is CASSIAGNSNQPQHF. As DNA, the CDR3 is TGTGCCAGCAGCATTGCAGGGAATTCCAATCAGCCCCAGCATTTT.

This chain connects TRBV19 to TRBJ1-5; D is ambiguous. There are 15 residues in the CDR3. Germline CDR1 LNHDA, CDR2 SQIVND (reference sequence). The V end lost 7 bases, the J end lost 4 bases, and 17 bases lay between the germline ends. This CDR3 is CASKERFPFNQPQHF. CDR3 DNA sequence: TGTGCCAGTAAGGAGAGGTTTCCCTTTAATCAGCCCCAGCATTTT.

This sequence joins TRBV19 and TRBJ1-2; D is unclear. V lost 8 bases to trimming and J lost 0 bases, with 10 bases between them. Germline assignment: CDR1 LNHDA and CDR2 SQIVND (reference sequence). This CDR3 has 13 residues. The CDR3 nucleotides read TGTGCCAGTCGGGAGAACCCTAACTATGGCTACACCTTC. Encoded protein: CASRENPNYGYTF. Full variable domain (rest looked up from reference TRBV19 and TRBJ1-2): DGGITQSPKYLFRKEGQNVTLSCEQNLNHDAMYWYRQDPGQGLRLIYYSQIVNDFQKGDIAEGYSVSREKKESFPLTVTSAQKNPTAFYLCASRENPNYGYTFGSGTRLTVV.

The CDR3 sequence: CSARWGAGYTF. As DNA, the CDR3 is TGCAGTGCTAGGTGGGGGGCTGGCTACACCTTC. The chain is built from TRBV20-1 and TRBJ1-2, with D perhaps TRBD1 (6 bases). V was shortened by 3 bases and J by 7 bases, with 9 bases between the two germline ends. From germline, CDR1 is DFQATT and CDR2 SNEGSKA (reference sequence). This CDR3 is 11 amino acids long.

This clone was seen a handful of times. Within the sample, other DNA sequences also encode this same CDR3. V and J are TRBV28 and TRBJ1-1, with D uncertain. The germline CDR1 and CDR2 sequences are MDHEN and SYDVKM. CDR3 length: 12 amino acids. With 3 bases removed from V and 1 base from J, the gap between germline ends came to 3 bases. Here the CDR3 reads CASSFSNTEAFF. The DNA for the CDR3 is TGTGCCAGCAGTTTTTCGAACACTGAAGCTTTCTTT.

The chain employs TRBV4-2 and TRBJ1-2; D may be TRBD1 (5 bases). Germline V CDR1 and CDR2: LGHNA, YNFKEQ. The CDR3 length is 16 residues. The germline V and J ends were trimmed by 2 bases and 7 bases, with 20 bases remaining between them. The CDR3 here is CASSQLGSPRGGGYTF. CDR3 sequence (DNA): TGTGCCAGCAGCCAATTAGGCTCTCCAAGGGGAGGTGGCTACACCTTC.

CDR3 residues: CASTANSLIKTDTQYF. CDR3 coding DNA: TGTGCCAGCACCGCAAATAGCCTGATCAAGACAGATACGCAGTATTTT. The chain joins TRBV27 to TRBJ2-3, with D unresolved. This CDR3 region has 16 residues. Germline values: CDR1 MNHEY, CDR2 SMNVEV (reference sequence). Trimming took off 7 bases at V and 3 bases at J, with 20 bases between the two ends.

The chain carries TRBV6-4 and TRBJ1-1; 11 nucleotides agree with TRBD1. The length of the CDR3 is 15 residues. The germline CDR1 and CDR2 sequences are MRHNA and SNTAGT. Trimming at V came to 4 bases and at J to 2 bases, leaving 3 bases not matched to a gene. CDR3 sequence reads: CASSARTGGNTEAFF. Here the CDR3 DNA reads TGTGCCAGCAGTGCCAGGACAGGGGGCAACACTGAAGCTTTCTTT.

This clone was counted a few times. The chain employs TRBV18 and TRBJ2-7, with 9 bases lining up with TRBD2. With V trimmed by 3 bases and J by 5 bases, 11 bases remained unmatched. Germline V gives CDR1 KGHSH, CDR2 LQKENI. The CDR3 loop spans 16 amino acids. CDR3 DNA: TGTGCCAGCTCACCCCGGGTAGCGGGAGACGGGGACGAGCAGTACTTC. The encoded protein is CASSPRVAGDGDEQYF.